This T cell receptor beta chain was sequenced for a study of blood T cell repertoires in COVID-19. Looked up from germline, CDR1 is SGHRS and CDR2 is YFSETQ. The CDR3 contains 13 residues. J gave up 4 bases and V 4 bases, and 1 base lay outside the gene matches. Data came from immunoSEQ multiplex PCR; TCRdb stores just in-frame clones and leaves some out. The table has about 380,000 clones, over 65% seen once. The sequenced sample consisted of peripheral blood. This TCR was sampled from a human donor with acute or convalescent COVID-19. The donor label of this sample is uncertain. The J gene is TRBJ1-1, the V gene TRBV5-1, with TRBD1 identical over 10 bases. This chain's CDR3 is CASSGQGGTEAFF. CDR3 coding DNA: TGCGCCAGCAGCGGACAGGGGGGCACTGAAGCTTTCTTT. Full variable domain (missing parts from reference TRBV5-1 and TRBJ1-1): KAGVTQTPRYLIKTRGQQVTLSCSPISGHRSVSWYQQTPGQGLQFLFEYFSETQRNKGNFPGRFSGRQFSNSRSEMNVSTLELGDSALYLCASSGQGGTEAFFGQGTRLTVV.